One sample yielded the 26 T cell receptor beta chains listed below, sequenced in a study of T cells in Graves' hyperthyroidism and ophthalmopathy. RNA transcripts were the template for amplifying TCR beta CDR3 regions. A first-round RT-PCR of the TCR CDR3 used the HTBI primer set. Via MiXCR, TCRdb re-called the multiplex PCR reads, giving one row per CDR3 protein. The data contain under 400,000 distinct CDR3 sequences, about 13% of them singletons. The sequencing sample was made of blood. The receptor set was obtained from a woman under 30 with Graves' hyperthyroidism.

This clonotype was counted ten times or more. The chain has TRBV5-1 and TRBJ1-1; D unclear. This CDR3 spans 15 amino acids. V gave up 4 bases and J gave up 1 base, with 14 bases separating them. Germline loops: CDR1 SGHRS, CDR2 YFSETQ. The CDR3 DNA reads TGCGCCAGCAGCCCCGGAGGGCAGCCGAACACTGAAGCTTTCTTT. Translation gives CASSPGGQPNTEAFF.

This clonotype was picked up many times. This chain uses TRBV28 with TRBJ1-2; 11 bases agree with TRBD1. In germline, CDR1 is MDHEN, CDR2 SYDVKM. Trimming took 6 bases from V and 8 from J; bases not matched to a gene: 11. This CDR3 has 15 amino acids. CDR3 sequence reads: CASRRTGGAWGGYTF. The CDR3 DNA reads TGTGCCAGCAGAAGGACAGGGGGCGCGTGGGGGGGCTACACCTTC.

The genes are TRBV28 and TRBJ2-5; no definite D call. V lost 8 bases and J lost 0, with 10 bases in between. Germline CDR1 reads MDHEN; CDR2 reads SYDVKM. CDR3 size: 13 residues. This CDR3 reads CASRPVYQETQYF. Written as DNA, the CDR3 is TGTGCCAGCCGACCGGTCTACCAAGAGACCCAGTACTTC. Based on the CDR3 plus reference TRBV28 and TRBJ2-5, the full variable domain is DVKVTQSSRYLVKRTGEKVFLECVQDMDHENMFWYRQDPGLGLRLIYFSYDVKMKEKGDIPEGYSVSREKKERFSLILESASTNQTSMYLCASRPVYQETQYFGPGTRLLVL.

This clonotype was counted ten times or more. The chain is built from TRBV28 and TRBJ2-7, with TRBD2 as a possible D gene (6 bases). Per germline, CDR1 MDHEN and CDR2 SYDVKM. This CDR3 region has 14 residues. V was cut by 4 bases and J by 1 base, with 11 bases left in between. Here the CDR3 reads CASSSYAGSYEQYF. The CDR3 region has the DNA TGTGCCAGCAGTTCGTATGCGGGGTCCTACGAGCAGTACTTC.

The sample holds many counts of this clonotype. This sequence joins TRBV5-1 and TRBJ2-1; D remains unclear. The CDR3 is 13 amino acids. The ends were cut back, 5 bases at V and 6 bases at J, with 12 bases in the middle. Germline assignment: CDR1 SGHRS and CDR2 YFSETQ. The CDR3 spells CASRPAPGNEQFF. The DNA for the CDR3 is TGCGCCAGCAGGCCGGCGCCGGGCAATGAGCAGTTCTTC.

The J gene is TRBJ2-1, the V gene TRBV6-1, with 7 positions matching TRBD1. After removal of 6 bases from V and 9 bases from J, the junction contained 11 bases not matched to a gene. This CDR3 is 14 amino acids long. Germline CDR1 is MNHNS and CDR2 is SASEGT. The CDR3 is CASRSGTAAGEQFF. As DNA, the CDR3 is TGTGCCAGCAGGTCCGGGACAGCCGCCGGTGAGCAGTTCTTC.

In this sample, this clonotype turned up many times. The V call is TRBV20-1, the J call TRBJ2-1; 7 nucleotides line up with TRBD1. CDR1 is DFQATT and CDR2 is SNEGSKA in the germline V gene (reference sequence). This CDR3 is 12 amino acids long. The J segment lost 8 bases and the V segment lost 6 bases, leaving 7 bases of the junction unmatched. CDR3 sequence (DNA): TGCAGTGCAACAGGGGTGATAGATGAGCAGTTCTTC. Its translation is CSATGVIDEQFF.

The rearrangement links TRBV3-1 to TRBJ1-1, with D perhaps TRBD1 (5 bases). Germline CDR1 and CDR2: LGHDT and YNNKEL (reference sequence). This CDR3 is 12 amino acids long. Deletions cut 3 bases from V and 10 bases from J, with 12 bases between. The CDR3 loop reads CASSQQGRGAFF. The CDR3 region has the DNA TGTGCCAGCAGCCAGCAAGGGAGGGGAGCTTTCTTT.

This clonotype was seen ten or more times. The chain uses TRBV10-3 and TRBJ1-4; 8 bases are a match to TRBD1. The CDR3 runs 14 residues. Unmatched junction bases numbered 5, after V lost 4 bases and J lost 7 bases. Germline CDR1 and CDR2: ENHRY and SYGVKD. DNA for the CDR3: TGTGCCATCAGTGCCGACAGGGGTGGTGAAAAACTGTTTTTT. Residues: CAISADRGGEKLFF.

This clonotype has a count of ten or more. The chain has TRBV6-1 and TRBJ1-5; 8 bases are shared with TRBD1. In germline, CDR1 is MNHNS, CDR2 SASEGT. The CDR3 contains 15 residues. Trimming cost V 3 bases and J 1 base; bases outside gene matches: 2. DNA of the CDR3: TGTGCCAGCAGTGAGGACAGGGCAAGCAATCAGCCCCAGCATTTT. Amino acids: CASSEDRASNQPQHF.

This sequence joins TRBV4-2 and TRBJ2-1; unclear D gene. With 0 bases removed from V and 3 bases from J, the gap between germline ends came to 18 bases. Germline V gene lookup returns CDR1 LGHNA and CDR2 YNFKEQ. This CDR3 is 18 amino acids long. The DNA of the CDR3 is TGTGCCAGCAGCCAAGACCATATGGGGTCCCTCGGCTACAATGAGCAGTTCTTC. This codes for CASSQDHMGSLGYNEQFF.

This clonotype was detected many times. The chain links TRBV11-3 to TRBJ2-1; D uncertain. The germline CDR1 and CDR2 sequences are SGHNT and YENEEA. This CDR3 comprises 12 residues. Trimming pared 5 bases from V and 10 bases from J, leaving 12 bases between. Here the CDR3 DNA reads TGTGCCAGCAGCCACGACCCTCGCGAGCAGTTCTTC. It yields the protein CASSHDPREQFF.

This clonotype was observed at least ten times. This chain links TRBV20-1 with TRBJ2-5; D is undetermined. CDR1 is DFQATT and CDR2 is SNEGSKA in the germline V gene (reference sequence). V was shortened by 5 bases and J by 3 bases, with 7 bases between the two germline ends. The CDR3 loop spans 11 amino acids. This chain's CDR3 is CSAAKEETQYF. Written as DNA, the CDR3 is TGCAGTGCTGCCAAAGAAGAGACCCAGTACTTC.

This clonotype was recorded many times. The rearrangement links TRBV27 to TRBJ2-3, with a possible D match to TRBD2 (7 bases). CDR3 size: 14 residues. CDR1 and CDR2 (germline): MNHEY, SMNVEV (reference sequence). Trimming pared 10 bases from V and 1 base from J, leaving 15 bases between. The CDR3 sequence is CATRTGGGTDTQYF. As DNA, the CDR3 is TGTGCCACCCGGACGGGGGGCGGCACAGATACGCAGTATTTT.

The V gene is TRBV4-3, the J gene TRBJ1-1, with 9 bases matching TRBD1. Germline CDR1 is LGHNA and CDR2 is YSLEER. The CDR3 length is 14 residues. Losses at the gene ends were 5 bases for V and 4 bases for J; bases not matched to a gene: 5. CDR3 nucleotides: TGCGCCAGCAGCGAACGACAGGGGGGCACTGAAGCTTTCTTT. Encoded protein: CASSERQGGTEAFF.

This sequence joins TRBV9 and TRBJ2-5, with a weak D call TRBD1 (5 bases). The CDR3 consists of 13 residues. Germline V lookup: CDR1 SGDLS, CDR2 YYNGEE. Trimming left V 0 bases short and J 5 bases short, with 8 bases between. The CDR3 protein is CASSVGRAETQYF. As DNA, the CDR3 is TGTGCCAGCAGCGTAGGCAGGGCGGAGACCCAGTACTTC.

This clonotype was seen only a few times. This sequence may be a read error, since a much larger clone differs from it by one base. The chain is built from TRBV9 and TRBJ1-1, with D unclear. This CDR3 region has 13 residues. Trimming pared 2 bases from V and 1 base from J, leaving 6 bases between. Germline assignment: CDR1 SGDLS and CDR2 YYNGEE. The CDR3 protein is CASSVLENTEAFF. The CDR3 DNA follows: TGTGCCAGCAGCGTTTTAGAGAACACTGAAGCTTTCTTT. Complete variable domain (other parts from reference TRBV9 and TRBJ1-1): DSGVTQTPKHLITATGQRVTLRCSPRSGDLSVYWYQQSLDQGLQFLIQYYNGEERAKGNILERFSAQQFPDLHSELNLSSLELGDSALYFCASSVLENTEAFFGQGTRLTVV.

This clonotype was detected many times. The genes are TRBV20-1 and TRBJ2-5, with D unresolved. V gave up 3 bases and J gave up 9 bases, with 17 bases separating them. The CDR3 totals 13 residues. Germline assignment: CDR1 DFQATT and CDR2 SNEGSKA (reference sequence). For the CDR3, the DNA is TGCAGTGCTAGCGACGACACTCCGGTGGCCCAGTACTTC. Amino acid sequence: CSASDDTPVAQYF.

J is TRBJ2-7 and V is TRBV18; 7 positions match TRBD1. CDR3 size: 14 residues. The ends lost 3 bases at V and 7 bases at J; junction bases unmatched: 9. Germline V gene data show CDR1 as KGHSH and CDR2 as LQKENI. The CDR3: CASSPGQFDKEQYF. CDR3 DNA: TGTGCCAGCTCACCGGGACAGTTTGATAAGGAGCAGTACTTC.

The table lists this clonotype with many counts. The chain recombines TRBV18 with TRBJ1-1, with D perhaps matching TRBD1 (6 bases). V was clipped by 0 bases and J by 8 bases, with 19 bases between them. CDR1 and CDR2 (germline): KGHSH, LQKENI. The CDR3 loop spans 16 amino acids. CDR3 protein: CASSPPVGAGLGEAFF. The CDR3 bases are TGTGCCAGCTCACCACCGGTGGGGGCAGGGCTGGGGGAAGCTTTCTTT.

There are a few counts of this clonotype. This rearrangement joins TRBV15 to TRBJ1-1; tentatively, D is TRBD1 (5 bases). Germline assignment: CDR1 LNHNV and CDR2 YYDKDF (reference sequence). V was shortened by 4 bases and J by 5 bases, with 17 bases between the two germline ends. This CDR3 comprises 15 residues. The CDR3 protein is CATSTTVPVGTEAFF. CDR3 coding DNA: TGTGCCACCAGCACGACAGTTCCGGTTGGGACTGAAGCTTTCTTT.

There are a few counts of this clonotype. The V and J genes are TRBV15 and TRBJ1-4, with D hard to call. Germline CDR1 and CDR2: LNHNV and YYDKDF (reference sequence). This CDR3 is built from 16 residues. V was shortened by 0 bases and J by 5 bases, with 13 bases between the two germline ends. CDR3 DNA sequence: TGTGCCACCAGCAGAGATTCAAACAGTAAGAATGAAAAACTGTTTTTT. This translates into CATSRDSNSKNEKLFF.

This clonotype was observed a few times. The chain is built from TRBV5-1 and TRBJ2-2; 12 nucleotides align to TRBD1. The V and J ends lost 2 bases and 6 bases, in that order; junction bases with no gene match: 5. CDR1 is SGHRS, CDR2 YFSETQ, per germline. The CDR3 spans 16 residues. CDR3 region: CASSLTGTGGAGELFF. For the CDR3, the DNA is TGCGCCAGCAGCTTAACCGGGACAGGGGGCGCCGGGGAGCTGTTTTTT.

This clonotype was found once. A junction boundary mismatches the germline segment, possibly from a read error. The chain carries TRBV5-1 and TRBJ2-3, with 7 bases matching TRBD2. Germline assignment: CDR1 SGHRS and CDR2 YFSETQ. This CDR3 spans 16 amino acids. The chain's CDR3 is CASSLYIAAGVSTLYF. The CDR3 DNA is TGCGCCAGCAGCTTGTATATCGCGGCGGGAGTAAGTACGCTGTATTTT.

The CDR3 DNA reads as TGTGCCAGCAGTTCGCCCGGGGGTTGGGGGAGGACACTCGACGTCCTGACTTTC. Amino acid sequence: CASSSPGGWGRTLDVLTF. This chain connects TRBV12-3 or TRBV12-4 to TRBJ2-6; the D gene is possibly TRBD2 (6 bases). Trimming took 4 bases from V and 11 from J, leaving 27 bases between them. The CDR3 has 18 amino acids.

This clonotype occurred many times. The rearrangement uses TRBV3-1 and TRBJ1-6, with a weak D call TRBD1 (6 bases). V gave up 2 bases and J gave up 10 bases, with 12 bases separating them. Germline CDR1 is LGHDT and CDR2 is YNNKEL (reference sequence). This CDR3 has 14 amino acids. Here the CDR3 reads CASSQTEGGSPLHF. DNA for the CDR3: TGTGCCAGCAGCCAAACTGAGGGGGGCTCACCCCTCCACTTT.